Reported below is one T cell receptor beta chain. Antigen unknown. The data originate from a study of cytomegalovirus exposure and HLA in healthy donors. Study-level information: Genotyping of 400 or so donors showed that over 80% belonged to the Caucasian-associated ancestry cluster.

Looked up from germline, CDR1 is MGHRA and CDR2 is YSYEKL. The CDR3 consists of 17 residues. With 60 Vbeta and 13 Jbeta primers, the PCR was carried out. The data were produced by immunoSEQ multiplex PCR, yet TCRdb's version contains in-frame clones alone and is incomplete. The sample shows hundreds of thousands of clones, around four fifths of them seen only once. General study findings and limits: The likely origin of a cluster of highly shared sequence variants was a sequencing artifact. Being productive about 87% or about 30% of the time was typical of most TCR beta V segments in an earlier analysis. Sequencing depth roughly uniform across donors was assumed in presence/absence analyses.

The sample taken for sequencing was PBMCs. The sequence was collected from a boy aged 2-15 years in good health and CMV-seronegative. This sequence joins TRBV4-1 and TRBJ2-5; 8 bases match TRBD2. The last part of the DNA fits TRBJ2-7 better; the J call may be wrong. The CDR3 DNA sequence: TGCGCCAGCAGCCCCAGCGGGGGTCTCTTTTTATCCTACGAGCAGTACTTC. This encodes CASSPSGGLFLSYEQYF.